The 18 T cell receptor beta chains below all came from one sample that was sequenced in a study of CD8+ T cells in alopecia areata. The treatment was: oral pan-JAK inhibitor, 5-10 mg twice daily. Extracted RNA was reverse transcribed, and the resulting cDNA served as sequencing template. TCRdb's copy holds only in-frame clones and misses some; the assay was immunoSEQ multiplex PCR. The table includes 200,000 or so clones, 35% to 40% detected once. This material consisted of CD4+ T cells sorted from blood, taken between weeks 30 and 35, from a patient treated with tofacitinib. These TCRs come from a human donor with alopecia areata.

The gene calls are TRBV9 and TRBJ1-6, with TRBD1 matching 9 bases. Trimming at V came to 4 bases and at J to 12 bases, leaving 14 bases not matched to a gene. CDR1 and CDR2 (germline): SGDLS, YYNGEE. The CDR3 is made up of 16 amino acids. The CDR3 reads CASSPKQGAPLQPLHF. The CDR3 DNA reads as TGTGCCAGCAGCCCAAAACAGGGGGCCCCACTGCAACCCCTCCACTTT.

V and J are TRBV5-1 and TRBJ1-3; possible D gene TRBD1, 5 bases. Trimming took off 0 bases at V and 3 bases at J, with 13 bases between the two ends. CDR1 is SGHRS and CDR2 is YFSETQ in the germline V gene. The CDR3 totals 16 residues. Here the CDR3 reads CASSLAGAGFGNTIYF. For the CDR3, the DNA is TGCGCCAGCAGCTTGGCCGGGGCAGGCTTTGGAAACACCATATATTTT.

The chain has TRBV5-1 and TRBJ2-3, with D perhaps assigned TRBD1 or TRBD2 (5 bases each). This CDR3 contains 14 residues. Trimming cost V 4 bases and J 0 bases, with 9 bases left between them. The germline V gene has CDR1 SGHRS and CDR2 YFSETQ. The CDR3 spells CASSGGSSTDTQYF. CDR3 nucleotide sequence: TGCGCCAGCAGCGGGGGATCAAGCACAGATACGCAGTATTTT.

This chain joins TRBV5-6 and TRBJ2-3; 11 nucleotides match TRBD2. This CDR3 spans 16 amino acids. V gave up 4 bases and J gave up 0 bases; unmatched junction bases: 4. From germline, CDR1 is SGHDT and CDR2 YYEEEE. The CDR3 reads CASSKRLAGSTDTQYF. CDR3 in DNA: TGTGCCAGCAGCAAACGACTAGCGGGAAGCACAGATACGCAGTATTTT.

A word on this clone: The sample has other DNA sequences that encode this CDR3 too. For the CDR3, the DNA is TGTGCCAGCAGCGTAGCTCCAGGGGCCACCGGGGAGCTGTTTTTT. It encodes CASSVAPGATGELFF. The chain carries TRBV9 and TRBJ2-2; D perhaps matches TRBD1 (6 bases). The V and J ends lost 0 bases and 4 bases respectively, with 10 bases between them. This CDR3 comprises 15 residues. Germline assignment: CDR1 SGDLS and CDR2 YYNGEE.

The genes are TRBV27 and TRBJ2-4, with 8 positions matching TRBD2. V lost 5 bases to trimming and J lost 0 bases; unmatched junction nucleotides: 3. Germline V gene data show CDR1 as MNHEY and CDR2 as SMNVEV (reference sequence). This CDR3 is built from 15 residues. This CDR3 is CASSLSGVAKNIQYF. DNA of the CDR3: TGTGCCAGCAGTCTTAGCGGGGTAGCCAAAAACATTCAGTACTTC.

There are a few counts of this clone. Mismatch with germline at one junction end may stem from a read error. The chain carries TRBV18 and TRBJ1-3; 7 bases match TRBD1. The CDR3 loop spans 19 amino acids. CDR1 and CDR2 (germline): KGHSH, LQKENI. The CDR3 DNA reads as TGTGCCAGCTCCCCACTCCCTCACAACGGACAGGCCTCTGGAAACACCATATATTTT. Protein sequence: CASSPLPHNGQASGNTIYF.

The J gene is TRBJ1-1, the V gene TRBV18; 8 bases align to TRBD1. This CDR3 has 12 amino acids. With 3 bases clipped from V and 8 bases from J, the junction kept 2 bases outside the gene matches. CDR1 is KGHSH and CDR2 is LQKENI in the germline V gene. The CDR3 DNA reads TGTGCCAGCTCACCGGCAGGGGGCGAAGCTTTCTTT. Its translation is CASSPAGGEAFF.

This clone was counted between two and nine times. The V call is TRBV9, the J call TRBJ2-1; weak D call: TRBD1 (5 bases). CDR1 and CDR2 from the germline V gene are SGDLS and YYNGEE. V was cut by 0 bases and J by 8 bases, with 6 bases left in between. This CDR3 is built from 12 residues. CDR3 protein: CASSVGGYEQFF. CDR3 DNA: TGTGCCAGCAGCGTAGGGGGCTATGAGCAGTTCTTC.

This chain's CDR3 is CASSQPIRMREVRTDTQYF. The DNA for the CDR3 is TGCGCCAGCAGCCAACCTATCCGCATGCGGGAGGTCCGCACAGATACGCAGTATTTT. The V gene is TRBV4-1, the J gene TRBJ2-3; 8 bases match TRBD2. The CDR3 spans 19 residues. V gave up 2 bases and J gave up 1 base; unmatched junction bases: 14. The germline CDR1 and CDR2 sequences are MGHRA and YSYEKL.

The chain is built from TRBV29-1 and TRBJ1-2, with no clear D. The CDR3 extends over 14 amino acids. Trimming removed 6 bases from V and 3 bases from J, with 17 bases in between. CDR1 is SQVTM and CDR2 is ANQGSEA in the germline V gene. This CDR3 reads CSVAVGVVDYGYTF. The CDR3 bases are TGCAGCGTCGCTGTCGGGGTAGTTGACTATGGCTACACCTTC.

This clone was recorded only once. J is TRBJ2-7 and V is TRBV4-1; no reliable D call. V was pared by 3 bases and J by 0 bases, with 9 bases between. Looked up from germline, CDR1 is MGHRA and CDR2 is YSYEKL. The CDR3 is 14 amino acids. This chain's CDR3 is CASSHPPGSYEQYF. The CDR3 DNA reads as TGCGCCAGCAGCCACCCCCCGGGCTCCTACGAGCAGTACTTC.

The V call is TRBV19, the J call TRBJ1-1; D might be TRBD1 (5 bases). The CDR3 length is 16 residues. The V end was cut by 2 bases, the J end by 4 bases, with 17 bases between. Germline values: CDR1 LNHDA, CDR2 SQIVND (reference sequence). For the CDR3, the DNA is TGTGCCAGTAGTATATTGCGAAGGACAAAGGGCACTGAAGCTTTCTTT. Amino acid sequence: CASSILRRTKGTEAFF.

The chain joins TRBV5-1 to TRBJ2-5; 12 bases line up with TRBD2. The CDR3 runs 18 residues. Unmatched junction bases numbered 13, after V lost 2 bases and J lost 5 bases. Germline values: CDR1 SGHRS, CDR2 YFSETQ. The DNA for the CDR3 is TGCGCCAGCAGCTTCAACCGGCTAGCGGGAGGGCCGGGGGAGACCCAGTACTTC. This gives the protein CASSFNRLAGGPGETQYF.

This chain links TRBV7-2 with TRBJ2-7; the D gene is possibly TRBD2 (6 bases). With 7 bases removed from V and 0 bases from J, the gap between germline ends came to 16 bases. This CDR3 contains 15 residues. The germline CDR1 and CDR2 sequences are SGHTA and FQGNSA. The CDR3 reads CASTTVVGSSYEQYF. In DNA form, the CDR3 reads TGTGCCAGCACCACGGTGGTCGGGAGCTCCTACGAGCAGTACTTC.

J is TRBJ2-5 and V is TRBV7-9, with 8 bases identical to TRBD1. J was trimmed by 5 bases and V by 4 bases; bases with no gene match: 9. Germline V CDR1 and CDR2: SEHNR, FQNEAQ (reference sequence). The CDR3 spans 15 residues. CDR3 amino acids: CASSSFQGAGETQYF. The DNA of the CDR3 is TGTGCCAGCAGCTCCTTCCAGGGGGCCGGGGAGACCCAGTACTTC.

At least ten counts were recorded for this clone. The V gene is TRBV7-9, the J gene TRBJ2-7; D remains unclear. Looked up from germline, CDR1 is SEHNR and CDR2 is FQNEAQ (reference sequence). V lost 6 bases, J lost 1 base, and 16 bases lay in between. The CDR3 extends over 15 amino acids. The CDR3 nucleotides are TGTGCCAGCAGTCGACTGCAATCAAAGTCCTACGAGCAGTACTTC. Translation: CASSRLQSKSYEQYF. Full variable domain (outside the CDR3, taken from reference TRBV7-9 and TRBJ2-7): DTGVSQNPRHKITKRGQNVTFRCDPISEHNRLYWYRQTLGQGPEFLTYFQNEAQLEKSRLLSDRFSAERPKGSFSTLEIQRTEQGDSAMYLCASSRLQSKSYEQYFGPGTRLTVT.

This clone was observed a few times. The chain recombines TRBV6-9 with TRBJ2-1; D call uncertain. This CDR3 is 15 amino acids long. Deletions cut 1 base from V and 2 bases from J, with 9 bases between. Germline CDR1 reads MNHGY; CDR2 reads SVAAGI. Written as DNA, the CDR3 is TGTGCCAGCAGTTATTTGGACCGCGCCTACAATGAGCAGTTCTTC. Protein sequence: CASSYLDRAYNEQFF.